A selection of T cell receptor beta chains follows, all from one sample in a study of blood T cell repertoires in COVID-19. Clones were read by immunoSEQ multiplex PCR, and TCRdb kept only the in-frame ones, dropping some. The sample contains under 250,000 clones, more than 85% of which appear only once. The sample consisted of peripheral blood. The receptors come from a man in his 60s with COVID-19, enrolled during active disease. CDR3s leave out the opening cysteine and the closing phenylalanine or tryptophan.

v_call,cdr3_aa
TRBV3-1/TRBV3-2,ASSHGLGYEQF
TRBV7-9,ASSLELRDWDEKLF
TRBV6-6,ASNTGGSNQPQH
TRBV27,ASSLHPGTGSYEQY
TRBV24-1,ATSDTHSTQY
TRBV5-6,ASSLGRGGEQY
TRBV5-4,ASSLVDGNSPLH
TRBV7-2,ASSAGQGRETQY
TRBV29-1,SVPGATSGTLAGELF
TRBV30,AWSTQQGSREQY
TRBV5-6,ASSWDRAIYGYT
TRBV7-8,ASSPLTGELF
TRBV7-9,ASSPRGLGNQPQH
TRBV4-1,ASSRAGFWDRNTEAF
TRBV5-1,ASSSTGGSYEQY
TRBV28,ASTRRTGEETQY
TRBV30,AWKLTSAYGYT
TRBV7-9,ASSLEGAPYGYT
TRBV7-3,ASSLTGQEERQY
TRBV15,ATSRSYLHGELF
TRBV3-1/TRBV3-2,ASSLGQGTRYEQY
TRBV2,ASSAYTGSYGYT
TRBV11-2,ASSLAGGEQY
TRBV6-5,ASSAVGSNQPQH
TRBV27,ASSLGPGLNTEAF
TRBV28,ASTETGTRNQPQH
TRBV5-4,ASSFRIAGGSGELF
TRBV7-9,ASSFSTSGELF
TRBV5-1,ASSLVGGNNQPQH
TRBV6-5,ASSYEGGPNEKLF
TRBV28,ASSFSVLAGETQY
TRBV19,ASSIRTANYGYT
TRBV7-2,ASSSGTGKNIQY
TRBV19,ASSVLLRDQPQH
TRBV30,AWEGGTEAF